This T cell receptor (beta chain) appears in the sequencing data of a study of vaccination and CD4 T cells after COVID-19. Study summary: Cells were stimulated with overlapping spike peptide pools from SARS-CoV-2, HCoV-NL63, HCoV-OC43 and HCoV-229E. The authors gave control cultures a CEFX pool, an HIV-1 Nef pool, or no peptide. The study, taken as a whole, reports: Spike mono-reactivity was shown by 304 of 307 vaccine-specific clones in convalescent patients.

In the case of this clonotype: No antigen is known for it.

Sequenced with the Oncomine TCR Beta short-read assay was DNA taken from cultured CD4+ T cells. TCRdb ran MiXCR on the PCR reads and lists one entry per CDR3 protein. Of some 16,000 distinct CDR3 sequences in the sample, approximately 44% were seen once. The germline V gene encodes CDR1 MNHNS and CDR2 SASEGT. CDR3 size: 17 residues. V was trimmed by 6 bases and J by 5 bases, leaving 22 bases between them. This sample's treatment: roughly ten-day PBMC culture with coronavirus spike peptide pools or control peptides (ViraFEST assay). Sequenced here: CD4+ T cells from blood, cultured in vitro, sampled after SARS-CoV-2 vaccination. The TCR was taken from a human donor who had recovered from COVID-19. The chain couples TRBV6-1 to TRBJ1-4, with TRBD1 as a possible D gene (6 bases). The CDR3 sequence is CASSLTPLTGFNEKLFF. For the CDR3, the DNA is TGTGCCAGCAGCCTCACCCCCCTGACAGGCTTCAATGAAAAACTGTTTTTT.